A selection of T cell receptor beta chains follows, all from one sample in a study of blood T cell repertoires in COVID-19. This table comes from immunoSEQ multiplex PCR, and its TCRdb copy is limited to in-frame clones, with some not included. Of roughly 52,000 clones in the sample, 86% were seen once. The specimen was peripheral blood. The receptors here all came from a woman of 80 years or more with acute or convalescent COVID-19. CDR3s include the opening cysteine and the closing phenylalanine or tryptophan. D genes are given only for firm matches. Where a row states a size, it is once, few, many or the class of an expanded clone; other rows omit it.

J gene,clone size,V gene,D gene,CDR3 DNA,CDR3 protein
TRBJ2-1,-,TRBV18,TRBD2,TGTGCCAGCTCACCCGGGACTAACAATGAGCAGTTCTTC,CASSPGTNNEQFF
TRBJ2-4,-,TRBV15,TRBD1,TGTGCCACCAGCAATACAGGGGATTTAGCCAAAAACATTCAGTACTTC,CATSNTGDLAKNIQYF
TRBJ1-6,-,TRBV30,-,TGTGCCTGGAGTGTCGCGGATAATTCACCCCTCCACTTT,CAWSVADNSPLHF
TRBJ2-7,-,TRBV30,-,TGTGCCTGGAGTGTACAGGCAGTCACCTCCTACGAGCAGTACTTC,CAWSVQAVTSYEQYF
TRBJ2-5,-,TRBV19,TRBD2,TGTGCCAGTAGTCGGCTAGCGGGGGGCTGGGAGACCCAGTACTTC,CASSRLAGGWETQYF
TRBJ1-1,-,TRBV5-1,-,TGCGCCAGCAGCCGGGACATGAAGAACACTGAAGCTTTCTTT,CASSRDMKNTEAFF
TRBJ2-5,-,TRBV27,TRBD2,TGTGCCAGCAGTTTATCGCAGAGCGGGAGGAGGGGAGAGACCCAGTACTTC,CASSLSQSGRRGETQYF
TRBJ1-2,once,TRBV28,TRBD1,TGTGCCACCAAGAACGCGGGACAGGTAACCTATGGCTACACCTTC,CATKNAGQVTYGYTF
TRBJ1-2,few,TRBV6-5,TRBD1,TGTGCCAGCAACTTACAGGGGCGGGTAAACTATGGCTACACCTTC,CASNLQGRVNYGYTF
TRBJ2-6,-,TRBV3-1/TRBV3-2,-,TGTGCCAGCAGCCAAGGTGGGGCAGCTGGGGCCAACGTCCTGACTTTC,CASSQGGAAGANVLTF
TRBJ1-1,-,TRBV12-3/TRBV12-4,-,TGTGCCAGCAATTTCGGGAACACTGAAGCTTTCTTT,CASNFGNTEAFF
TRBJ2-3,-,TRBV14,-,TGTGCCAGCAGCCACGGACAGCTCAGCACAGATACGCAGTATTTT,CASSHGQLSTDTQYF
TRBJ1-1,-,TRBV7-9,TRBD1,TGTGCCAGCGGGGAGACAGGGGCCACTGAAGCTTTCTTT,CASGETGATEAFF
TRBJ1-2,-,TRBV27,-,TGTGCCAGCGGAAGAGAGGGAAGCTACACCTTC,CASGREGSYTF
TRBJ1-2,few,TRBV7-9,-,TGTGCCAGCGTTCGGGACACTGCCTATGGCTACACCTTC,CASVRDTAYGYTF
TRBJ2-2,medium-sized,TRBV5-6,TRBD1,TGTGCCAGCAGCTTCGGACAGGGTGACACCGGGGAGCTGTTTTTT,CASSFGQGDTGELFF